The 4 T cell receptor beta chains presented below share a single source sample, sequenced in a study of CD8 T cells in Susac syndrome. With random hexamers, reverse transcription was performed on roughly 0.5 to 1 ug of RNA. TCRdb re-called the immunoSEQ multiplex PCR reads with MiXCR, one entry per CDR3 protein. The sample includes 150,000 to 250,000 distinct CDR3 sequences, 90% to 95% of them seen just once. Sequencing was performed on CD4+ T cells from PBMCs. These receptors were obtained from a human donor with multiple sclerosis.

The chain joins TRBV30 to TRBJ2-3; D call uncertain. V gave up 1 base and J gave up 0 bases, with 2 bases separating them. Germline CDR1 and CDR2: GTSNPN and SVGIG (reference sequence). CDR3 length: 12 residues. CDR3 protein: CAWSGSTDTQYF. CDR3 in DNA: TGTGCCTGGAGTGGGAGCACAGATACGCAGTATTTT.

The chain carries TRBV7-9 and TRBJ2-5; the D gene is possibly TRBD1 (6 bases). CDR1 is SEHNR, CDR2 FQNEAQ, per germline (reference sequence). The CDR3 spans 15 residues. The V and J ends lost 5 bases and 0 bases respectively, with 13 bases between them. CDR3 coding DNA: TGTGCCAGCAGCGACGGACAGCTCAACCAAGAGACCCAGTACTTC. Protein product: CASSDGQLNQETQYF. Variable domain in full (rest from reference TRBV7-9 and TRBJ2-5): DTGVSQNPRHKITKRGQNVTFRCDPISEHNRLYWYRQTLGQGPEFLTYFQNEAQLEKSRLLSDRFSAERPKGSFSTLEIQRTEQGDSAMYLCASSDGQLNQETQYFGPGTRLLVL.

Only one count was recorded for this clonotype. The gene calls are TRBV30 and TRBJ2-1; the match to TRBD2 covers 9 bases. The CDR3 sequence is 17 residues long. V lost 3 bases and J lost 2; bases outside the gene matches: 11. The germline CDR1 and CDR2 sequences are GTSNPN and SVGIG (reference sequence). CDR3 amino acids: CAWSPQRGAGTYNEQFF. CDR3 coding DNA: TGTGCCTGGAGCCCACAGCGGGGGGCCGGAACCTACAATGAGCAGTTCTTC.

The sample holds a few counts of this clonotype. The chain couples TRBV25-1 to TRBJ2-3; D might be TRBD2 (5 bases). The CDR3 extends over 11 amino acids. Germline CDR1 and CDR2: MGHDK and SYGVNS. Trimming removed 4 bases at V and 7 bases at J, with 6 bases between. The CDR3 loop is CASSGGYTQYF. CDR3 bases: TGTGCCAGCAGTGGAGGGTATACGCAGTATTTT.